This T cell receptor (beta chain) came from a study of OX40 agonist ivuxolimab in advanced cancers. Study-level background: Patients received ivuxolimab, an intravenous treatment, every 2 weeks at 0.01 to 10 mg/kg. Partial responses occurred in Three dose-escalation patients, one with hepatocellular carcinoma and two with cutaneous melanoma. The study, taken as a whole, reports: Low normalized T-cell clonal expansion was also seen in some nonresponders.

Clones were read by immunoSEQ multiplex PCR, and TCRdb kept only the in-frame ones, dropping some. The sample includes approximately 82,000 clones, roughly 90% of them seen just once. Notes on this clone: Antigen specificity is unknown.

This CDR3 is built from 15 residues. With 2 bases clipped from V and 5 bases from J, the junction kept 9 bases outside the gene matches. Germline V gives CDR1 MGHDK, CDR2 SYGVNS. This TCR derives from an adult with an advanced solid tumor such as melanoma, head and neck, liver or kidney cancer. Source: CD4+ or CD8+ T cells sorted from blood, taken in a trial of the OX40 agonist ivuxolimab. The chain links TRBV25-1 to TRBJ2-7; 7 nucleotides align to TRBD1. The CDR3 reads CASSEGGDRVDEQYF. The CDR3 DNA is TGTGCCAGCAGTGAAGGAGGCGACAGGGTGGACGAGCAGTACTTC.